These 17 T cell receptor beta chains share one sample of origin, sequenced in a study of blood T cells in healthy people across ages. Sample-barcoded 5' priming and a J-beta primer mix drove a second PCR of about 6 to 11 cycles. TCRdb fed the 5' RACE reads into MiXCR, producing one record per CDR3 protein. The sample records over 600,000 distinct CDR3 sequences, roughly 41% being singletons. What was sequenced was blood. The receptors stem from a man aged 80 or over in good health.

This clonotype has only a few counts. The chain is built from TRBV7-2 and TRBJ2-1, with TRBD2 matching 9 bases. Germline V gives CDR1 SGHTA, CDR2 FQGNSA. This CDR3 is 14 amino acids long. V gave up 3 bases and J gave up 10 bases; unmatched junction bases: 7. The CDR3 nucleotides read TGTGCCAGCAGCTTGGCGGGAGGGCCGTGGGAGCAGTTCTTC. Residues: CASSLAGGPWEQFF.

The chain recombines TRBV10-3 with TRBJ1-1, with D possibly TRBD1 on 5 matching bases. The CDR3 is 15 residues long. CDR1 ENHRY and CDR2 SYGVKD come from the germline V gene. With 0 bases removed from V and 8 bases from J, the gap between germline ends came to 16 bases. The CDR3 region is CAISESGEARSEAFF. Here the CDR3 DNA reads TGTGCCATCAGTGAGTCGGGGGAGGCTAGAAGCGAAGCTTTCTTT.

This rearrangement joins TRBV11-2 to TRBJ2-4, with TRBD2 matching over 9 bases. The V and J ends lost 5 bases and 2 bases, in that order; junction bases with no gene match: 13. This CDR3 has 18 amino acids. Germline V gene data show CDR1 as SGHAT and CDR2 as FQNNGV. CDR3 protein: CASSPSRGSGGSKNIQYF. CDR3 DNA: TGTGCCAGCAGCCCCTCTAGGGGAAGCGGGGGGTCCAAAAACATTCAGTACTTC.

This rearrangement joins TRBV7-2 to TRBJ1-4, with a weak D call TRBD1 (6 bases). The CDR3 covers 15 residues. Trimming pared 1 base from V and 8 bases from J, leaving 14 bases between. Germline values: CDR1 SGHTA, CDR2 FQGNSA. The CDR3 region is CASSLDQGWGEKLFF. CDR3 nucleotides: TGTGCCAGCAGCTTAGATCAGGGGTGGGGGGAAAAACTGTTTTTT.

This sequence joins TRBV7-6 and TRBJ2-5, with D perhaps TRBD1 (6 bases). The germline gives CDR1 SGHVS, CDR2 FNYEAQ. The CDR3 spans 16 residues. Trimming stripped 2 bases from V and 2 bases from J, with 15 bases between. CDR3 protein: CASSLRGSGTQETQYF. The CDR3 region has the DNA TGTGCCAGCAGCTTAAGGGGTTCCGGGACACAAGAGACCCAGTACTTC. Full variable domain (remainder filled in from reference TRBV7-6 and TRBJ2-5): GAGVSQSPRYKVTKRGQDVALRCDPISGHVSLYWYRQALGQGPEFLTYFNYEAQQDKSGLPNDRFSAERPEGSISTLTIQRTEQRDSAMYRCASSLRGSGTQETQYFGPGTRLLVL.

The V gene is TRBV7-3, the J gene TRBJ2-3, with 8 nucleotides matching TRBD2. Trimming removed 5 bases from V and 4 bases from J; junction bases left unmatched: 8. Germline V lookup: CDR1 SGHTA, CDR2 FQGTGA. The CDR3 sequence is 15 residues long. CDR3 amino acids: CASSPGGAGADTQYF. The CDR3 DNA sequence: TGTGCCAGCAGCCCGGGAGGGGCGGGAGCAGATACGCAGTATTTT. Combining the CDR3 with reference TRBV7-3 and TRBJ2-3 gives the whole variable domain GAGVSQTPSNKVTEKGKYVELRCDPISGHTALYWYRQSLGQGPEFLIYFQGTGAADDSGLPNDRFFAVRPEGSVSTLKIQRTERGDSAVYLCASSPGGAGADTQYFGPGTRLTVL.

The V call is TRBV29-1, the J call TRBJ2-7, with D possibly matching TRBD2 (5 bases). V lost 4 bases and J 7 bases, leaving 11 bases between the germline ends. The germline V gene encodes CDR1 SQVTM and CDR2 ANQGSEA. The CDR3 loop spans 11 amino acids. This CDR3 reads CSVVDRDEQYF. In nucleotides, the CDR3 is TGCAGCGTTGTTGACCGGGATGAGCAGTACTTC.

In this sample, this clonotype turned up a few times. This rearrangement joins TRBV7-2 to TRBJ1-2, with TRBD1 matching over 7 bases. CDR1 and CDR2 from the germline V gene are SGHTA and FQGNSA. CDR3 size: 14 residues. With 5 bases clipped from V and 2 bases from J, the junction kept 5 bases outside the gene matches. The DNA for the CDR3 is TGTGCCAGCAGCCCCCGGGGACAGAACTATGGCTACACCTTC. Translation: CASSPRGQNYGYTF.

The V call is TRBV24-1, the J call TRBJ2-2, with D maybe TRBD1 (6 bases). The CDR3 sequence is 15 residues long. Deletions cut 4 bases from V and 4 bases from J, with 12 bases between. Germline values: CDR1 KGHDR, CDR2 SFDVKD. CDR3 in amino acids: CATSEPGVFTGELFF. CDR3 coding DNA: TGTGCCACCAGTGAACCAGGGGTCTTCACCGGGGAGCTGTTTTTT.

Comment on this clonotype: This may stem from a read error, because a much larger clone lies one nucleotide away. The gene calls are TRBV7-9 and TRBJ2-3; 7 nucleotides agree with TRBD2. After removal of 5 bases from V and 5 bases from J, the junction contained 16 bases not matched to a gene. Per the germline V gene, CDR1 is SEHNR and CDR2 is FQNEAQ (reference sequence). This CDR3 contains 17 residues. This chain's CDR3 is CASSQYMKTSRGDTQYF. CDR3 nucleotide sequence: TGTGCCAGCAGCCAATATATGAAGACTAGCCGGGGAGATACGCAGTATTTT.

CDR3 bases: TGTGCCAGCAGTTATTGGCCAGCGGGGGCGAATGAGCAGTTCTTC. This translates into CASSYWPAGANEQFF. The chain recombines TRBV6-6 with TRBJ2-1; 8 nucleotides agree with TRBD2. From germline, CDR1 is MNHNY and CDR2 SVGAGI (reference sequence). CDR3 length: 15 amino acids. Unmatched junction bases numbered 8, after V lost 3 bases and J lost 7 bases.

The chain links TRBV7-3 to TRBJ2-2; the match to TRBD2 covers 12 bases. CDR3 length: 17 amino acids. CDR1 and CDR2 from the germline V gene are SGHTA and FQGTGA. The ends lost 5 bases at V and 0 bases at J; junction bases unmatched: 4. The CDR3 region is CASSPRTSGANTGELFF. The CDR3 DNA reads as TGTGCCAGCAGCCCCAGGACTAGCGGGGCGAACACCGGGGAGCTGTTTTTT.

This clonotype has more than one count but fewer than ten. The chain carries TRBV20-1 and TRBJ2-3; tentative D call: TRBD2 (5 bases). Germline loops: CDR1 DFQATT, CDR2 SNEGSKA (reference sequence). Trimming cost V 7 bases and J 3 bases, with 17 bases left between them. The CDR3 covers 14 residues. CDR3 DNA: TGCAGTGGGGCCGGCCACGAGGGAACAGATACGCAGTATTTT. Its translation: CSGAGHEGTDTQYF.

As DNA, the CDR3 is TGTGCCAGCAGCCCGGGACGTACGCCGCTTTCACCAGAGACCCAGTACTTC. Amino acid sequence: CASSPGRTPLSPETQYF. The rearrangement joins TRBV6-2 or TRBV6-3 to TRBJ2-5; D may match TRBD1 or TRBD2 (5 bases each). Germline values: CDR1 MNHEY, CDR2 SVGEGT. This CDR3 is built from 17 residues. The ends were cut back, 6 bases at V and 4 bases at J, with 24 bases in the middle.

The J gene is TRBJ1-1, the V gene TRBV27, with D possibly matching TRBD1 (5 bases). The CDR3 contains 15 residues. V lost 4 bases to trimming and J lost 2 bases, with 14 bases between them. Germline V gives CDR1 MNHEY, CDR2 SMNVEV (reference sequence). Here the CDR3 DNA reads TGTGCCAGCAGTTCGAAGGCAGGGCCAAACACTGAAGCTTTCTTT. Translating it yields CASSSKAGPNTEAFF.

The chain is built from TRBV12-3 or TRBV12-4 and TRBJ2-2, with 10 bases lining up with TRBD2. The CDR3 is 17 residues long. V lost 5 bases and J lost 8; bases outside the gene matches: 14. In nucleotides, the CDR3 is TGTGCCAGCAGTCCCCCACAAAGCGGGAGGGCCGGAGGGGAGCTGTTTTTT. Residues: CASSPPQSGRAGGELFF.

The chain has TRBV6-6 and TRBJ2-7; the D is unclear. With the DNA end fitting TRBJ2-5 better, the J assignment may be wrong. CDR3 size: 15 residues. CDR1 and CDR2 (germline): MNHNY, SVGAGI (reference sequence). The CDR3 region is CASSYSTLVGETQYF. In DNA form, the CDR3 reads TGTGCCAGCAGTTACTCGACCCTAGTGGGAGAGACCCAGTACTTC.